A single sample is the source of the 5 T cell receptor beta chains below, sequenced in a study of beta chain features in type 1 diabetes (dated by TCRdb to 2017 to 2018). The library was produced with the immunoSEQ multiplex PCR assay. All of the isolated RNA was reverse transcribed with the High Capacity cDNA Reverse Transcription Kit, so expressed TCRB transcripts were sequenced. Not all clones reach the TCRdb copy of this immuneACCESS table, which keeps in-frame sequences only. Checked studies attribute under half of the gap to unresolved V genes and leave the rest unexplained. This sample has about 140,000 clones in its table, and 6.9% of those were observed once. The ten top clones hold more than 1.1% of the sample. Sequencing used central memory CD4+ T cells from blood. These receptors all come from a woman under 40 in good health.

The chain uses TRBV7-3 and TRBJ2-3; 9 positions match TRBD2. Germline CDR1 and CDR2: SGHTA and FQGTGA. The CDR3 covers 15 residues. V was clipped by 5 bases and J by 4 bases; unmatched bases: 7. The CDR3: CASSLGLADADTQYF. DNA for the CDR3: TGTGCCAGCAGCCTGGGACTAGCCGACGCAGATACGCAGTATTTT.

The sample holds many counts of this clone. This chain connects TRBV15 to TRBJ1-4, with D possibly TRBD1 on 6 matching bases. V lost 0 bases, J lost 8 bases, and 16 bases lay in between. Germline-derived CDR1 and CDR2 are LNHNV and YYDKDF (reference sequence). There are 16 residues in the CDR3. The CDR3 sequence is CATSRDISGQKEKLFF. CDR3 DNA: TGTGCCACCAGCAGAGATATTTCAGGACAGAAAGAAAAACTGTTTTTT.

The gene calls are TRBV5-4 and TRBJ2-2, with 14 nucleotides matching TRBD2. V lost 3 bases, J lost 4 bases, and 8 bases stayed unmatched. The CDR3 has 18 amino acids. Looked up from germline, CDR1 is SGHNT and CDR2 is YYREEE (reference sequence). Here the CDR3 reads CASSSGLAGGQGTGELFF. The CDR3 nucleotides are TGTGCCAGCAGCTCTGGACTAGCGGGAGGCCAGGGCACCGGGGAGCTGTTTTTT.

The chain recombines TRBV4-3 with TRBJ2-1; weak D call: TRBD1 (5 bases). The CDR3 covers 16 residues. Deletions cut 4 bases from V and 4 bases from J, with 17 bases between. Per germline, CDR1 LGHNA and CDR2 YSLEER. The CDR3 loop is CASSLLGALTYNEQFF. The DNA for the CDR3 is TGCGCCAGCAGCCTCCTTGGGGCTCTTACTTACAATGAGCAGTTCTTC.

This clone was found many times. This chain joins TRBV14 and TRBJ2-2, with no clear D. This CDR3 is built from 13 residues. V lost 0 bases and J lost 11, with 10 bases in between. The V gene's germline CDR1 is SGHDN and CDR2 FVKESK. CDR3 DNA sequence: TGTGCCAGCAGCCAAGAATTATGGAGAGAGCTGTTTTTT. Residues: CASSQELWRELFF.